Listed here is a single TCR beta chain. Its antigen is still unknown. The PCR was carried out with 60 Vbeta primers and 13 Jbeta primers. Repertoires were generated with immunoSEQ multiplex PCR, while TCRdb's copy carries only in-frame clones and drops some. The table has 150,000 to 200,000 clones, around 77% seen once. Germline CDR1 reads SQVTM; CDR2 reads ANQGSEA. V dropped 7 bases and J dropped 5; count of bases not matched to a gene: 10. CDR3 length: 14 residues. The data were taken from a study of cytomegalovirus exposure and HLA in healthy donors. Across the study: In an early release, HLA-typed donors contributed tens of millions of unique TCR sequences.

Points from the study as a whole: A later analysis reportedly found that, within productive TCRs, an Asian-associated ancestry cluster had fewer N-insertions than the mean observed across the approximately 670 donors. Later analysis demonstrated an association between a missense DCLRE1C variant and TCR beta V- and J-gene trimming.

The clonotype was recovered from a man between 60 and 75 years old in good health and CMV-seronegative. Sequenced: PBMCs. This chain uses TRBV29-1 with TRBJ2-5; 10 bases match TRBD1. This chain's CDR3 is CSAAGTGAGETQYF. DNA of the CDR3: TGCAGCGCCGCGGGGACAGGGGCCGGGGAGACCCAGTACTTC.